This T cell receptor (beta chain) is from a study of response to subunit inactivated influenza vaccine. The germline gives CDR1 SEHNR, CDR2 FQNEAQ (reference sequence). V was cut by 4 bases and J by 3 bases, with 9 bases left in between. CDR3 size: 13 residues. TCRdb independently ran MiXCR on the RT-PCR reads; one entry per CDR3 protein. This sample has 700,000 to 900,000 distinct CDR3 sequences, with over 20% found just once. Study-wide findings and caveats: Authors suggested that a seasonal influenza vaccination recruits few new T cells each time.

This clonotype was observed a handful of times. The antigen is unknown. This chain connects TRBV7-9 to TRBJ1-1, with no clear D. Sample: PBMCs from blood, taken roughly 5 days after vaccination. This clonotype originated in a man aged 45 to 65 who received an inactivated influenza vaccine. CDR3 sequence (DNA): TGTGCCAGCAGCTCGTCGGCCCACACTGAAGCTTTCTTT. This sequence encodes CASSSSAHTEAFF.